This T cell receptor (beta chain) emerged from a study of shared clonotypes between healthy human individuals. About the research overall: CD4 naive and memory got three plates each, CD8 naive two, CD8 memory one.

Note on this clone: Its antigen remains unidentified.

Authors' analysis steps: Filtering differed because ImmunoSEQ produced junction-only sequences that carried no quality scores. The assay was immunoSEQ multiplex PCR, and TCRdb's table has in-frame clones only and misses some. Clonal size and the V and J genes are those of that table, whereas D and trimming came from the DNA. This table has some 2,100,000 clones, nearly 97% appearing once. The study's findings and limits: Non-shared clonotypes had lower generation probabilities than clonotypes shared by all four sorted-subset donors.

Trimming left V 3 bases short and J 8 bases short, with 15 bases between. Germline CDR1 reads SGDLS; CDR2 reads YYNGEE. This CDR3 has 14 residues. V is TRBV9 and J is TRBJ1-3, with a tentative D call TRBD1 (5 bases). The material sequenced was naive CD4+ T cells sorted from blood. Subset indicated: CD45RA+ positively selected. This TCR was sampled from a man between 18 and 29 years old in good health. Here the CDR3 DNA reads TGTGCCAGCAGCGAGGGGCCCGGGCGGGACACCATATATTTT. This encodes CASSEGPGRDTIYF. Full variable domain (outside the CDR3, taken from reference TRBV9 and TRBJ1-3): DSGVTQTPKHLITATGQRVTLRCSPRSGDLSVYWYQQSLDQGLQFLIQYYNGEERAKGNILERFSAQQFPDLHSELNLSSLELGDSALYFCASSEGPGRDTIYFGEGSWLTVV.